The 3 T cell receptor beta chains given below trace back to one sample, sequenced in a study of blood T cells in healthy people across ages. The use of a sample-barcoded 5' primer and a J-beta primer mix characterized a second PCR of roughly 6 to 11 cycles. TCRdb passed the 5' RACE reads through MiXCR, listing each CDR3 protein once. The top ten hold approximately 0.79% of the sample, which has under 1,100,000 distinct CDR3 sequences, 20% to 25% seen once. The same specimen was also included in a second study, on T cells of mothers and their children.

The sample comprised blood. The receptors originated from a girl between 2 and 10 years old in good health.

The rearrangement links TRBV29-1 to TRBJ2-7; D is possibly TRBD2 (6 bases). Germline V lookup: CDR1 SQVTM, CDR2 ANQGSEA. V was cut by 7 bases and J by 3 bases, with 16 bases left in between. The CDR3 covers 13 residues. CDR3 DNA sequence: TGCAGCGGAGTTTCGGTGGGAGGCTACGAGCAGTACTTC. Protein product: CSGVSVGGYEQYF.

This clonotype has more than one count but fewer than ten. The chain carries TRBV7-9 and TRBJ2-7, with 8 positions matching TRBD2. This CDR3 comprises 14 residues. V shed 4 bases, J shed 6 bases, and the junction held 8 bases outside the gene matches. Germline V lookup: CDR1 SEHNR, CDR2 FQNEAQ (reference sequence). Here the CDR3 reads CASSYYPGGSEQYF. CDR3 bases: TGTGCCAGCAGCTATTACCCGGGGGGGAGCGAGCAGTACTTC.

V usage is TRBV20-1 and J usage is TRBJ2-1; 11 positions match TRBD2. Germline CDR1 and CDR2: DFQATT and SNEGSKA (reference sequence). With 1 base clipped from V and 5 bases from J, the junction kept 4 bases outside the gene matches. CDR3 length equals 15 residues. This CDR3 reads CSARGGLAVNNEQFF. The DNA for the CDR3 is TGCAGTGCTAGAGGGGGACTAGCGGTTAACAATGAGCAGTTCTTC.